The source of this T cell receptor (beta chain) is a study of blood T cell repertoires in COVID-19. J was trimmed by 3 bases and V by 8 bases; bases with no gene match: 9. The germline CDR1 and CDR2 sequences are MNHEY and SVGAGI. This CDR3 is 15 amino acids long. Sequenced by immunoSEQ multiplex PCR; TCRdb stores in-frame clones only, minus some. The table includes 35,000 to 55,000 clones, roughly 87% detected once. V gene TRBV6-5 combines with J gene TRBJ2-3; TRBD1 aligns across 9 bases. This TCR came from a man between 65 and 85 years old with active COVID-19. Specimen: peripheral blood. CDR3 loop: CASGVPGQGTDTQYF. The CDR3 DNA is TGTGCCAGCGGAGTACCGGGACAGGGAACAGATACGCAGTATTTT.